The TCR beta chain described here comes from a study of shared clonotypes between healthy human individuals (dated by TCRdb to about 2020). Study-wide context: The cohort comprised two women and three men aged 18 to 49 years. To increase sequencing depth and limit assay-specific biases, TCR repertoire library preparation and sequencing were carried out by different laboratories using diverse techniques. To estimate repertoire size and how much clonotypes are shared between individuals, the study performed deep sequencing of blood TCR repertoires from about 5 healthy adults. For each donor, three plates each were used for CD4 naive and CD4 memory, two plates were used for CD8 naive, and one plate was used for CD8 memory. Per donor, leukapheresis produced somewhere between about 0.9 and 10 billion PBMCs. Paper-wide results and their limitations: Naive subsets generally had larger estimated clonotype richness than memory subsets did. Sharing across a handful of donors was observed for about 4.8% of naive CD4, over 3% of naive CD8, 2% to 2.5% of memory CD4, and around 0.4% of memory CD8 clonotypes. Incomplete sequencing was indicated by rarefaction of sorted-subset datasets, despite the large sequencing depth. Sampling was limited to blood, and TCR repertoires in tissue likely differ from TCR repertoires in blood. Higher generation probabilities were observed for clonotypes shared by all four sorted-subset donors than for non-shared clonotypes. Based on pairwise subsampling, the degree of clonotype sharing among donors was expected to be affected by sequencing depth. The small number of donors limited the genetic and exposure-history diversity represented.

A note on this clone: There is no known antigen for this receptor. It has no much larger one-base neighbor in the sample; base qualities were not kept.

Using the deep immunoSEQ assay, TCR CDR3 regions were amplified from genomic DNA by multiplex PCR. For each cell subset, the extracted genomic DNA was distributed evenly across all wells of several immunoSEQ 96-well plates, and each plate served as one replicate. For sorted subsets, around 0.2 ug genomic DNA, equal to some 28,000 T cell genomes, was loaded into each replicate PCR. The purified libraries were quantified using a Qubit 3.0 fluorometer, sized with a Bioanalyzer 2100, and then quantified again using the KAPA Library Quantification kit. Every immunoSEQ 96-well plate was sequenced on a dedicated single-read 150-cycle Illumina NextSeq 550 flow cell. The source study handled its data this way. Because only junctional sequences without quality scores were contained in the immunoSEQ output, filtering matching that applied to full-length reads could not be performed. Sequences were annotated with PyIR, a Python wrapper for IgBLAST v1.9, using IMGT germline references to assign V/J genes and CDR3. Reads with weak V/J assignments (E-value above 1e-6), missing CDR3, stop codons, out-of-frame junctions, or ambiguous translated residues were removed. V3J clonotypes were defined as sequences sharing an identical inferred V gene, J gene, and CDR3 amino acid sequence. The percentage overlap between two repertoires was calculated by dividing the number of shared unique clonotypes by the size of the smaller repertoire. Three approaches were used to assess repertoire richness: RTK rarefaction, the Chao1 estimator, and Recon v2.1 estimates of unobserved clonotypes. Generation probabilities for all TCRbeta clonotypes obtained by the gDNA method from a few donors were computed using OLGA. TCRdb limited this immuneACCESS table to in-frame rearrangements with V and J called. A share of clones is missing; checked studies link under half to unresolved V genes, and the rest is unexplained. V and J calls plus clone size are reproduced from that table; the DNA served to infer D and trimming. In all, the sample holds 2 million to 2.5 million clones, and over 90% of those were seen once. 0.39% of the sample lies in the top ten.

Healthy HIV-negative adults with no recently reported acute infections or vaccinations were included as donors. Every donor was a Caucasian adult living in Nashville, Tennessee, USA. CD4+ T cells were enriched by magnetic negative selection, after which naive cells were positively selected on CD45RA and the negative fraction was taken as the memory subset. Blood was collected by leukapheresis, and PBMCs were isolated by Ficoll-Histopaque density gradient centrifugation and then cryopreserved in liquid nitrogen vapor phase. Purity and quantity of every magnetically sorted T cell population were checked by analytical flow cytometry. Each sorted fraction had its genomic DNA isolated and then quantified by UV absorbance on a Nanodrop 2000c. CDR1 and CDR2, per the germline V gene, are MGHRA and YSYEKL. The CDR3 sequence holds 13 residues, the cysteine and phenylalanine included. Of all the DNA, just the CDR3 is kept, 39 bases in frame from base 1. The junction shows trimming of 4 bases on V and 4 bases on J, plus 10 bases between the germline ends.

The clonotype comes from a man younger than 30 in good health. Some clones in this sample may be carry-over from other donors' samples. Specimen: naive CD4+ T cells from PBMCs. In light of the paper, this sample's cell subset or site label describes: CD45RA+ positively selected. The chain employs TRBV4-1 and TRBJ1-2; no confident D gene assignment can be made. The CDR3 protein is CASSPVGVYGYTF. The DNA is as follows: TGCGCCAGCAGCCCCGTGGGAGTCTATGGCTACACCTTC.